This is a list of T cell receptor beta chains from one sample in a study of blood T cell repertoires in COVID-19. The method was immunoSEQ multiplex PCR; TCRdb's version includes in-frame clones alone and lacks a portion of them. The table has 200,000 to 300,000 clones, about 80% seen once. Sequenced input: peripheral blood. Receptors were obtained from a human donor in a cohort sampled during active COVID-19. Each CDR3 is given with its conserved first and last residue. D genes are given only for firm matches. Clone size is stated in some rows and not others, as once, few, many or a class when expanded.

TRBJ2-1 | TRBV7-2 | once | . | TGTGCCAGCAGCCAGGACTATCGGGCCAATGAGCAGTTCTTC | CASSQDYRANEQFF
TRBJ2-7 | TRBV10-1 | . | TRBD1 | TGCGCCAGCAGTGAATCGCGGGACAGGGTCCACGAGCAGTACTTC | CASSESRDRVHEQYF
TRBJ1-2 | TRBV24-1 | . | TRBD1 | TGTGCCACCAGTGGTACAGGGGGACAGGGTAACTATGGCTACACCTTC | CATSGTGGQGNYGYTF
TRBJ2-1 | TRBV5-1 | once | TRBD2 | TGCGCCAGCAGCGGCGGACTAGCGGGGGGGAATGAGCAGTTCTTC | CASSGGLAGGNEQFF
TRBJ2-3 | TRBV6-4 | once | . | TGTGCCAGCTCGTTCACTCCGGCAGATACGCAGTATTTT | CASSFTPADTQYF
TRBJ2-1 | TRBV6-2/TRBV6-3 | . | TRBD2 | TGTGCCAGCAGTTACTCGCCTAGCGGGGTGTATGAGCAGTTCTTC | CASSYSPSGVYEQFF
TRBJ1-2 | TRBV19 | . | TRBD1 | TGTGCCAGTAGTATGCCGTTTGGGACAGAAGACTATGGCTACACCTTC | CASSMPFGTEDYGYTF
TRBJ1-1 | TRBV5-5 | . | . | TGTGCCAGCAGCATCCAATTGAACACTGAAGCTTTCTTT | CASSIQLNTEAFF
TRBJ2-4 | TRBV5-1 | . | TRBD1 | TGCGCCAGCAGCGGGGGACAGGGGGCGGCCAAAAACATTCAGTACTTC | CASSGGQGAAKNIQYF
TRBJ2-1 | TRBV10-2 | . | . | TGCGCCAGCAGTGAGTCCCTCCGTAGTGAGCAGTTCTTC | CASSESLRSEQFF
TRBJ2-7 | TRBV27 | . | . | TGTGCCAGCAGTTTACGTCGGGGTCCCTCCTACGAGCAGTACTTC | CASSLRRGPSYEQYF
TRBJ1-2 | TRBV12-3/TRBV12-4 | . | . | TGTGCCAGCAGTTCCTCGACTGGCTATGGCTACACCTTC | CASSSSTGYGYTF
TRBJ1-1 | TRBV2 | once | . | TGTGCCAGCAGTGTGTACCGCGTGAACACTGAAGCTTTCTTT | CASSVYRVNTEAFF
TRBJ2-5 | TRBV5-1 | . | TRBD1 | TGCGCCAGCAGCTCATCAACAGGGGCCGAGGAGACCCAGTACTTC | CASSSSTGAEETQYF
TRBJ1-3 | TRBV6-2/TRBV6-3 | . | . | TGTGCCAGCAGTTACGCCTCAGGACAGAGTTTT | CASSYASGQSF
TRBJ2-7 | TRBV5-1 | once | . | TGCGCCAGCAGCTTGCAGGGGACCTACGAGCAGTACTTC | CASSLQGTYEQYF
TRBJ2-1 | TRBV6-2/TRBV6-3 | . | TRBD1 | TGTGCCAGCAGCAGGGACAGGGTAATAAATGAGCAGTTCTTC | CASSRDRVINEQFF
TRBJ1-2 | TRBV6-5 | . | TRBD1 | TGTGCCAGCAGAACTAGGGGGCGGGACTATGGCTACACCTTC | CASRTRGRDYGYTF
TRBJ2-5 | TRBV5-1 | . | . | TGCGCCAGCAGCGGAGGTTTTAGAGCGGAGACCCAGTACTTC | CASSGGFRAETQYF
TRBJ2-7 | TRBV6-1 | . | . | TGTGCCAGCAGTGACCAGGGGTTCGGCTACGAGCAGTACTTC | CASSDQGFGYEQYF
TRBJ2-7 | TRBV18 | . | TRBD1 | TGTGCCAGCTTTCGGACAGGCGCGAGCTCCTACGAGCAGTACTTC | CASFRTGASSYEQYF
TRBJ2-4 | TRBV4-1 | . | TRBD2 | TGCGCCAGCAGCCAAGACAAACTAGCGGGGGGGAATTTCCAGTACTTC | CASSQDKLAGGNFQYF
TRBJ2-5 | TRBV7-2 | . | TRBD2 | TGTGCCAGCAGCTTACGAGGGACTAGCGGTAAAGAGACCCAGTACTTC | CASSLRGTSGKETQYF
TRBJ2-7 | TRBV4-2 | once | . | TGTGCCAGCAGCCAAGAGGCCCATAACTACGAGCAGTACTTC | CASSQEAHNYEQYF
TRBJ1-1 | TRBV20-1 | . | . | TGCAGTGCTAGTTCGGGGAGGGTCACTGAAGCTTTCTTT | CSASSGRVTEAFF
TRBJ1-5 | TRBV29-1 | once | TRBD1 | TGCAGCGTTCGGACAGGGGTTACTCAGCCCCAGCATTTT | CSVRTGVTQPQHF